The 14 T cell receptor beta chains reported below all come from one sample, sequenced in a study of neoadjuvant nivolumab and ipilimumab in lung cancer. TCRdb's table, derived via immunoSEQ multiplex PCR, lists solely in-frame clones and lacks some. The sample has about 27,000 clones, 76% seen once. The source material was tumor tissue, sampled after neoadjuvant nivolumab, alone or with ipilimumab, at or shortly before surgery. These receptor sequences come from an adult with non-small cell lung cancer.

The genes are TRBV30 and TRBJ1-3, with no clear D. Trimming cost V 0 bases and J 11 bases, with 14 bases left between them. The germline gives CDR1 GTSNPN, CDR2 SVGIG (reference sequence). The CDR3 has 13 amino acids. This chain's CDR3 is CAWSVARATSIYF. CDR3 bases: TGTGCCTGGAGTGTAGCTAGGGCCACCTCCATATATTTT.

CDR3 DNA: TGTGCCAGCAGTGCGGACGGAAATTCACCCCTCCACTTT. This sequence encodes CASSADGNSPLHF. J is TRBJ1-6 and V is TRBV6-5, with D hard to call. The V gene lost 5 bases and the J gene lost 7 bases, with 9 bases spanning the gap. The CDR3 length is 13 residues. Germline assignment: CDR1 MNHEY and CDR2 SVGAGI.

The V and J genes are TRBV4-1 and TRBJ2-1; tentative D call: TRBD1 (7 bases). Trimming took 0 bases from V and 2 from J, leaving 11 bases between them. CDR3 length equals 16 residues. CDR1 is MGHRA and CDR2 is YSYEKL in the germline V gene. The CDR3 loop reads CASSQDWRGPYNEQFF. The CDR3 nucleotides read TGCGCCAGCAGCCAAGACTGGAGGGGGCCCTACAATGAGCAGTTCTTC.

The chain is built from TRBV6-5 and TRBJ1-2; D gene ambiguous. Germline assignment: CDR1 MNHEY and CDR2 SVGAGI. Trimming shortened V by 6 bases and J by 4 bases, and 9 bases separated the two germline ends. CDR3 size: 12 residues. In DNA, the CDR3 is TGTGCCAGCAGGACTCGAAGCTATGGCTACACCTTC. Translated: CASRTRSYGYTF.

V and J are TRBV7-2 and TRBJ2-5, with 9 bases fitting TRBD2. Germline values: CDR1 SGHTA, CDR2 FQGNSA. This CDR3 spans 16 amino acids. Trimming removed 5 bases from V and 1 base from J; junction bases left unmatched: 8. The CDR3 here is CASSPLAGAGQETQYF. The CDR3 DNA reads as TGTGCCAGCAGCCCGTTAGCGGGGGCCGGCCAAGAGACCCAGTACTTC.

This clone was seen a handful of times. CDR3 sequence: CASSQEPQGISYEQYF. CDR3 nucleotide sequence: TGCGCCAGCAGCCAAGAACCCCAGGGGATCTCCTACGAGCAGTACTTC. The rearrangement links TRBV4-1 to TRBJ2-7; possible D gene TRBD1, 6 bases. V was trimmed by 0 bases and J by 0 bases, leaving 12 bases between them. The CDR3 totals 16 residues. Looked up from germline, CDR1 is MGHRA and CDR2 is YSYEKL.

The CDR3 DNA sequence: TGCAGCGTCGGGGACAGGGGCTTTCGGTCGTACAATGAGCAGTTCTTC. Residues: CSVGDRGFRSYNEQFF. The J gene is TRBJ2-1, the V gene TRBV29-1, with 10 positions matching TRBD1. The CDR3 is 16 residues long. CDR1 is SQVTM, CDR2 ANQGSEA, per germline. V gave up 6 bases and J gave up 4 bases; unmatched junction bases: 12.

The J gene is TRBJ2-5, the V gene TRBV11-1; 9 bases map to TRBD2. The CDR3 has 13 residues. J gave up 5 bases and V 5 bases, and 3 bases lay outside the gene matches. Germline CDR1 reads SGHAT; CDR2 reads FQDESV (reference sequence). The CDR3 coding sequence is TGTGCCAGCAGCGGGCTAGCGGGGGAGACCCAGTACTTC. It yields the protein CASSGLAGETQYF.

V gene TRBV9 combines with J gene TRBJ1-5; a possible D gene is TRBD1 (6 bases). This CDR3 contains 16 residues. Germline V CDR1 and CDR2: SGDLS, YYNGEE. V was shortened by 0 bases and J by 5 bases, with 15 bases between the two germline ends. CDR3 bases: TGTGCCAGCAGCGTAGGTGGGGGGGGCGAGTATCAGCCCCAGCATTTT. It translates to CASSVGGGGEYQPQHF.

The V call is TRBV5-1, the J call TRBJ1-5; 8 positions agree with TRBD1. CDR3 length: 14 residues. Germline V gene data show CDR1 as SGHRS and CDR2 as YFSETQ. V was pared by 3 bases and J by 4 bases, with 3 bases of the junction left unmatched. The CDR3 bases are TGCGCCAGCAGCTCGACAGGGGAGAATCAGCCCCAGCATTTT. It is translated as CASSSTGENQPQHF. The full variable domain, rest sourced from reference TRBV5-1 and TRBJ1-5, is KAGVTQTPRYLIKTRGQQVTLSCSPISGHRSVSWYQQTPGQGLQFLFEYFSETQRNKGNFPGRFSGRQFSNSRSEMNVSTLELGDSALYLCASSSTGENQPQHFGDGTRLSIL.

V and J are TRBV2 and TRBJ1-1, with D possibly matching TRBD1 (5 bases). This CDR3 has 13 residues. From germline, CDR1 is SNHLY and CDR2 FYNNEI. V lost 7 bases, J lost 1 base, and 10 bases lay in between. The CDR3 coding sequence is TGTGCCAGCAACCTGGACAAGAACACTGAAGCTTTCTTT. It specifies CASNLDKNTEAFF.

CDR3 nucleotide sequence: TGTGCCAGCAGTAAGGCGGGGTCCCCCTACGAGCAGTACTTC. It encodes CASSKAGSPYEQYF. This sequence joins TRBV6-6 and TRBJ2-7; a possible D gene is TRBD2 (6 bases). With 5 bases removed from V and 2 bases from J, the gap between germline ends came to 13 bases. This CDR3 has 14 amino acids. The V gene's germline CDR1 is MNHNY and CDR2 SVGAGI (reference sequence).

By share, this clone ranks as medium-sized (0.01 to 0.1%). V gene TRBV6-5 combines with J gene TRBJ1-5; D is unresolved. The CDR3 spans 13 residues. Trimming shortened V by 6 bases and J by 7 bases, and 13 bases separated the two germline ends. Looked up from germline, CDR1 is MNHEY and CDR2 is SVGAGI. Here the CDR3 DNA reads TGTGCCAGCAGCCCCTCAAAATACCAGCCCCAGCATTTT. Residues: CASSPSKYQPQHF.

V usage is TRBV9 and J usage is TRBJ2-7; 10 nucleotides line up with TRBD1. From germline, CDR1 is SGDLS and CDR2 YYNGEE. The junction had 5 bases not matched to a gene; V was cut back by 0 bases and J by 5 bases. CDR3 length: 15 amino acids. The CDR3 is CASSVEGQGYHEQYF. The DNA for the CDR3 is TGTGCCAGCAGCGTAGAGGGACAGGGGTACCACGAGCAGTACTTC.